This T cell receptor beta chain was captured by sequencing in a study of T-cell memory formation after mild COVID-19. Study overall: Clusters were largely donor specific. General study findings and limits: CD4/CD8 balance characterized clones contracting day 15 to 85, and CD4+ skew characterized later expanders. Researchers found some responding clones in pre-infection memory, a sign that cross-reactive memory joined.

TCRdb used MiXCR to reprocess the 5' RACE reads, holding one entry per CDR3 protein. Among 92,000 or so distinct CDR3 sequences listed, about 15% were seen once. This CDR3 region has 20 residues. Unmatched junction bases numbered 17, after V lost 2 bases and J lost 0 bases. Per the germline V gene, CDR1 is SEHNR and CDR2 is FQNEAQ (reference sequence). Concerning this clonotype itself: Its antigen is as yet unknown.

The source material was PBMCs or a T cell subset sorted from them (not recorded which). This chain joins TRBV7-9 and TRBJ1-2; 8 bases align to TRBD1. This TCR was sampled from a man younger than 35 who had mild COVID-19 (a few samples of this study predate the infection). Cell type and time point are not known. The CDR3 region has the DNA TGTGCCAGCAGCTTACGGCACCCGGGACAGGTCTCCCCAGCTAACTATGGCTACACCTTC. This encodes CASSLRHPGQVSPANYGYTF.